This entry lists 15 T cell receptor beta chains sequenced from one sample in a study of T cells in Graves' hyperthyroidism and ophthalmopathy. RNA transcripts gave rise to amplified TCR beta CDR3 regions. The HTBI primer set was used in a first-round RT-PCR of the TCR CDR3. MiXCR, run by TCRdb on the multiplex PCR reads, gives a single entry per CDR3 protein. Here the sample spans fewer than 700,000 distinct CDR3 sequences, 15% to 20% being singletons. The sample was blood. These receptors were taken from a woman aged 25 to 39 with Graves' hyperthyroidism.

This clonotype was counted a few times. The gene calls are TRBV7-2 and TRBJ1-1, with D tentatively TRBD1 (5 bases). The V gene lost 2 bases and the J gene lost 11 bases, with 15 bases spanning the gap. The CDR3 consists of 13 residues. The germline CDR1 and CDR2 sequences are SGHTA and FQGNSA. DNA of the CDR3: TGTGCCAGCAGCTTAAACCAGGGTCCGGAGGCTTTCTTT. This encodes CASSLNQGPEAFF.

This clonotype was seen at least ten times. This rearrangement joins TRBV28 to TRBJ1-6; 7 bases agree with TRBD1. This CDR3 is 14 amino acids long. Germline V CDR1 and CDR2: MDHEN, SYDVKM. V dropped 0 bases and J dropped 9; count of bases not matched to a gene: 2. DNA of the CDR3: TGTGCCAGCAGTTTATGGAGGGGGCTTTCACCCCTCCACTTT. It is translated as CASSLWRGLSPLHF.

Many counts were recorded for this clonotype. The gene calls are TRBV12-3 or TRBV12-4 and TRBJ1-1; D possibly corresponds to TRBD1 (5 bases). The CDR3 is 14 residues long. Trimming took 2 bases from V and 1 from J, leaving 8 bases between them. The CDR3 loop reads CASSLRGTNTEAFF. CDR3 bases: TGTGCCAGCAGTTTACGTGGGACGAACACTGAAGCTTTCTTT.

Ten or more counts support this clonotype. The chain recombines TRBV7-6 with TRBJ2-5; D call uncertain. Trimming stripped 5 bases from V and 5 bases from J, with 12 bases between. This CDR3 is built from 13 residues. From germline, CDR1 is SGHVS and CDR2 FNYEAQ. The CDR3 protein is CASSPRLGETQYF. CDR3 DNA sequence: TGTGCCAGCAGCCCCCGACTTGGCGAGACCCAGTACTTC.

This clonotype came up many times. The V and J genes are TRBV3-1 and TRBJ2-5; the D gene is possibly TRBD1 (6 bases). CDR3 length: 14 residues. The germline CDR1 and CDR2 sequences are LGHDT and YNNKEL (reference sequence). V lost 1 base to trimming and J lost 5 bases, with 11 bases between them. CDR3 in DNA: TGTGCCAGCAGCCAAGGTGCAGGGGCCGAGACCCAGTACTTC. Protein: CASSQGAGAETQYF.

The rearrangement joins TRBV7-2 to TRBJ2-1, with D uncertain. Germline V CDR1 and CDR2: SGHTA, FQGNSA. The CDR3 is 14 amino acids. V was trimmed by 3 bases and J by 0 bases, leaving 6 bases between them. The CDR3 bases are TGTGCCAGCAGCTTTTTCAGCTCCTACAATGAGCAGTTCTTC. It specifies CASSFFSSYNEQFF.

The chain employs TRBV27 and TRBJ2-7; TRBD1 matches at 8 bases. Germline loops: CDR1 MNHEY, CDR2 SMNVEV (reference sequence). This CDR3 is 14 amino acids long. After removal of 8 bases from V and 7 bases from J, the junction contained 13 bases not matched to a gene. The CDR3 coding sequence is TGTGCCAGCCTGAGGGGGCAGGGGGCGCGTGAGCAGTACTTC. This translates into CASLRGQGAREQYF.

The rearrangement links TRBV7-2 to TRBJ1-1; 12 positions agree with TRBD1. V shed 3 bases and J 1 base; nucleotides not matched to a gene: 6. The germline gives CDR1 SGHTA, CDR2 FQGNSA. CDR3 length: 17 amino acids. This chain's CDR3 is CASSFGTGGASNTEAFF. For the CDR3, the DNA is TGTGCCAGCAGCTTCGGGACAGGGGGCGCATCGAACACTGAAGCTTTCTTT. Looking up the rest from reference TRBV7-2 and TRBJ1-1 gives the full variable domain: GAGVSQSPSNKVTEKGKDVELRCDPISGHTALYWYRQSLGQGLEFLIYFQGNSAPDKSGLPSDRFSAERTGGSVSTLTIQRTQQEDSAVYLCASSFGTGGASNTEAFFGQGTRLTVV.

This clonotype was observed a few times. V is TRBV7-2 and J is TRBJ2-2; 8 bases fit TRBD1. The CDR3 is 14 amino acids. The trim removed 2 bases at V and 6 bases at J, leaving 2 bases unmatched. Germline loops: CDR1 SGHTA, CDR2 FQGNSA. CDR3 in DNA: TGTGCCAGCAGCTTATCCAGGGGGCCCGGGGAGCTGTTTTTT. This sequence encodes CASSLSRGPGELFF.

Comments on this clonotype: A clone one base away is much larger, so this may be a read error. The chain carries TRBV11-2 and TRBJ1-1, with D possibly TRBD1 on 5 matching bases. This CDR3 has 14 amino acids. Germline CDR1 and CDR2: SGHAT and FQNNGV. The CDR3, as DNA: TGTGTCAGCAGCTTAGTTAGGGGGAACACTGAAGCTTTCTTT. Translating it yields CVSSLVRGNTEAFF.

In its sample, this clonotype was seen many times. The gene calls are TRBV29-1 and TRBJ2-5, with 7 bases that match TRBD2. With 0 bases clipped from V and 7 bases from J, the junction kept 5 bases outside the gene matches. The CDR3 length is 13 residues. Germline CDR1 and CDR2: SQVTM and ANQGSEA. The CDR3 DNA follows: TGCAGCGTTGAAGATAGCGGGTGGGGGACCCAGTACTTC. Residues: CSVEDSGWGTQYF.

The chain has TRBV4-2 and TRBJ1-2; D ambiguous. The CDR3 runs to 14 residues. V gave up 3 bases and J gave up 4 bases, with 12 bases separating them. Germline CDR1 LGHNA, CDR2 YNFKEQ. CDR3 nucleotides: TGTGCCAGCAGCCAGTTGTCAGGCTTCTATGGCTACACCTTC. Protein product: CASSQLSGFYGYTF.

V gene TRBV7-9 combines with J gene TRBJ1-1; D may be TRBD1 (5 bases). Trimming took 5 bases from V and 8 from J, leaving 15 bases between them. This CDR3 comprises 13 residues. From germline, CDR1 is SEHNR and CDR2 FQNEAQ (reference sequence). CDR3: CASSHGGVWEAFF. The DNA of the CDR3 is TGTGCCAGCAGCCACGGAGGGGTTTGGGAAGCTTTCTTT.

This clonotype was seen at least ten times. The V and J genes are TRBV2 and TRBJ2-3, with D hard to call. V lost 8 bases and J lost 0, with 12 bases in between. The CDR3 runs to 14 residues. CDR1 and CDR2 (germline): SNHLY, FYNNEI. DNA of the CDR3: TGTGCCAGCGGTGGTAGTCGAAGCACAGATACGCAGTATTTT. This codes for CASGGSRSTDTQYF.

This clonotype was counted only a few times. The chain employs TRBV20-1 and TRBJ2-2; no definite D call. This CDR3 contains 12 residues. The germline CDR1 and CDR2 sequences are DFQATT and SNEGSKA (reference sequence). The V gene lost 6 bases and the J gene lost 7 bases, with 12 bases spanning the gap. The CDR3 nucleotides read TGCAGTGCGGCCCGTCCGCTCGGGGAGCTGTTTTTT. It codes for CSAARPLGELFF.